This entry concerns a single T cell receptor (beta chain). This specimen comes from a study of cytomegalovirus exposure and HLA in healthy donors. V dropped 3 bases and J dropped 1; count of bases not matched to a gene: 7. The CDR3 consists of 15 residues. CDR1 is SGDLS, CDR2 YYNGEE, per germline. Amplification used 60 Vbeta primers and 13 Jbeta primers. The data were produced by immunoSEQ multiplex PCR, yet TCRdb's version contains in-frame clones alone and is incomplete. Here the sample spans under 200,000 clones, approximately 71% being singletons. The specimen sequenced was PBMCs. The sequence was obtained from a woman aged 18-29 years in good health and CMV-seropositive. This chain uses TRBV9 with TRBJ2-7, with 7 nucleotides matching TRBD2. The CDR3 region is CASSAGPGGSYEQYF. The CDR3 nucleotides are TGTGCCAGCAGCGCCGGTCCGGGGGGTTCCTACGAGCAGTACTTC. The whole variable domain, filled in from reference TRBV9 and TRBJ2-7, reads DSGVTQTPKHLITATGQRVTLRCSPRSGDLSVYWYQQSLDQGLQFLIQYYNGEERAKGNILERFSAQQFPDLHSELNLSSLELGDSALYFCASSAGPGGSYEQYFGPGTRLTVT.